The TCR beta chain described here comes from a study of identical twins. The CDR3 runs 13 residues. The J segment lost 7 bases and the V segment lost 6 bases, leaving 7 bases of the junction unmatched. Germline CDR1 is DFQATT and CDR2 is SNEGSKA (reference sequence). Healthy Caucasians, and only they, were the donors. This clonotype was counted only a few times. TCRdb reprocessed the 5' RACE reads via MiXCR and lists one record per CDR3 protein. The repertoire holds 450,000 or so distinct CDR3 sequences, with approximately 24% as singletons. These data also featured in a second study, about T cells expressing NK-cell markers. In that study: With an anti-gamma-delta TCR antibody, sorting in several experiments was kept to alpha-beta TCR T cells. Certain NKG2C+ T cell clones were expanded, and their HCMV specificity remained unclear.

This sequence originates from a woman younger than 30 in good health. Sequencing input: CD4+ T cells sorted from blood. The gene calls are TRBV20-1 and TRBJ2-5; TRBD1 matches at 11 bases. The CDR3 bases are TGCAGTGCCGGGACAGGGGGACCGGGGACCCAGTACTTC. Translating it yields CSAGTGGPGTQYF.